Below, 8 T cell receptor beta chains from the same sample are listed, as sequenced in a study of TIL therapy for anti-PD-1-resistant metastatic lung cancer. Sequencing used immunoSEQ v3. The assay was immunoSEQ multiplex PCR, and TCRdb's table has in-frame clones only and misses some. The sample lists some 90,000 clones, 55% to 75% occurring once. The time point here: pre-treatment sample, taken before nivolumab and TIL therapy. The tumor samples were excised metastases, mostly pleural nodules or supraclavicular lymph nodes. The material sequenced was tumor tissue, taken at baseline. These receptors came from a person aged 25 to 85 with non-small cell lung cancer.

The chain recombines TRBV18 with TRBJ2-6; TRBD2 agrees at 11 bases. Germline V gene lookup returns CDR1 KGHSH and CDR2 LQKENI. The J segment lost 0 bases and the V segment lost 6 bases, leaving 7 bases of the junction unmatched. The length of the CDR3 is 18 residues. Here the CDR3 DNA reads TGTGCCAGCTCGTCCCCGGGACTAGCGGCCTCTGGGGCCAACGTCCTGACTTTC. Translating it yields CASSSPGLAASGANVLTF.

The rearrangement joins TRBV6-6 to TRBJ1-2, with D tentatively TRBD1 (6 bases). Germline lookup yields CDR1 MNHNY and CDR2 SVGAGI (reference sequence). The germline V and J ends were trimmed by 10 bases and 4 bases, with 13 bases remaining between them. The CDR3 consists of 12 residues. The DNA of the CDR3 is TGTGCCATGTTCGGACAGCTCTATGGCTACACCTTC. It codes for CAMFGQLYGYTF.

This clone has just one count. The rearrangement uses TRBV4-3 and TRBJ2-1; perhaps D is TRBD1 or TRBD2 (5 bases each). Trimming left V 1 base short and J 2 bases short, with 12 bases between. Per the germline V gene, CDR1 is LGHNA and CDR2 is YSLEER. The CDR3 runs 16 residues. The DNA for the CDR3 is TGCGCCAGCAGCCAAGCCACGGGGCTCGCCTACAATGAGCAGTTCTTC. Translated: CASSQATGLAYNEQFF.

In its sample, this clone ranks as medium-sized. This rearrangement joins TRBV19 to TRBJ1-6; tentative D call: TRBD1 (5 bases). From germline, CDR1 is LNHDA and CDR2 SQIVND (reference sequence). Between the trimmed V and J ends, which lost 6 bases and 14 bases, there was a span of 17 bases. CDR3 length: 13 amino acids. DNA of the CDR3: TGTGCCAGTAGCTTGACAGCAGGAAGAGCCCTCCACTTT. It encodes CASSLTAGRALHF.

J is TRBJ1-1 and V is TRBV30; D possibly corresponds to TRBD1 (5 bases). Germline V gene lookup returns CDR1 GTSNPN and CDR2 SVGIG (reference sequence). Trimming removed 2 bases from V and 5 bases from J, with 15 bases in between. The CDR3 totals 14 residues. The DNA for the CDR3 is TGTGCCTGGAGTATTCGACAGAGGCGGACTGAAGCTTTCTTT. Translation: CAWSIRQRRTEAFF. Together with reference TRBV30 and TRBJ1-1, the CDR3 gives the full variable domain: SQTIHQWPATLVQPVGSPLSLECTVEGTSNPNLYWYRQAAGRGLQLLFYSVGIGQISSEVPQNLSASRPQDRQFILSSKKLLLSDSGFYLCAWSIRQRRTEAFFGQGTRLTVV.

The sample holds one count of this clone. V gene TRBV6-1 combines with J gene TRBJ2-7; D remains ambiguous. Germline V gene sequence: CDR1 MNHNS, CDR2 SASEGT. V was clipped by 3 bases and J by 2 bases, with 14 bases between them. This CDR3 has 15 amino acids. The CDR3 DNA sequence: TGTGCCAGCAGTGAGACCCCCCCCAGAGCCTACGAGCAGTACTTC. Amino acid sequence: CASSETPPRAYEQYF.

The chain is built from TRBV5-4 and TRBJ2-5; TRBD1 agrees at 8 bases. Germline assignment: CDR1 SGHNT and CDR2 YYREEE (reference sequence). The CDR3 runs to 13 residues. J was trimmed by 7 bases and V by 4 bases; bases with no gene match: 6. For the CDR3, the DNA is TGTGCCAGCAGCCCGGACAGGGAAAGGACCCAGTACTTC. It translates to CASSPDRERTQYF.

CDR3 protein: CAWSVTPDTQYF. CDR3 DNA: TGTGCCTGGAGTGTGACCCCAGATACGCAGTATTTT. The V call is TRBV30, the J call TRBJ2-3; D remains unclear. The CDR3 has 12 amino acids. CDR1 is GTSNPN, CDR2 SVGIG, per germline (reference sequence). V was cut by 0 bases and J by 4 bases, with 5 bases left in between.